Shown below are 27 T cell receptor beta chains from a single sample sequenced in a study of T-cell reconstitution after alpha-beta-depleted transplantation in children. Unique molecular identifiers were built into the TCRbeta library. TCRdb processed the PCR reads anew with MiXCR; each CDR3 protein has one entry. The sample gives about 250,000 distinct CDR3 sequences, roughly a quarter of which show up once; about 5% is in the top ten. The sample here was PBMCs, mostly from graft donor cells, taken 360 days after TCRalphabeta/CD19-depleted stem cell transplant. These receptors all come from a female patient aged 2-10 years who had a stem cell transplant for congenital amegakaryocytic thrombocytopenia, so the T cells may come from the graft donor.

This clonotype showed up just a few times. The genes are TRBV5-1 and TRBJ2-7; the D call may be TRBD1 or TRBD2 (5 bases each). The CDR3 runs 14 residues. Trimming left V 4 bases short and J 2 bases short, with 13 bases between. CDR1 and CDR2 from the germline V gene are SGHRS and YFSETQ. Here the CDR3 DNA reads TGCGCCAGCAGCCCGGTTCGGGGCACCTACGAGCAGTACTTC. Amino acids: CASSPVRGTYEQYF.

This rearrangement joins TRBV5-6 to TRBJ1-2; D not resolved. V was shortened by 0 bases and J by 3 bases, with 6 bases between the two germline ends. CDR3 length equals 13 residues. Germline V lookup: CDR1 SGHDT, CDR2 YYEEEE. The DNA for the CDR3 is TGTGCCAGCAGCTTGGCCGAGGACTATGGCTACACCTTC. Its protein product is CASSLAEDYGYTF.

Details on this clonotype: The conserved final phenylalanine or tryptophan is absent from the CDR3, which likely points to a read error. The chain combines TRBV20-1 with TRBJ2-7; a possible D gene is TRBD1 (8 bases). The CDR3 has 13 amino acids. V shed 6 bases and J shed 2 bases, with 14 bases lying between them. Germline values: CDR1 DFQATT, CDR2 SNEGSKA (reference sequence). The CDR3 is CSAGGDRTYEQYS. In DNA form, the CDR3 reads TGCAGTGCGGGGGGGGACAGGACCTACGAGCAGTACTCC.

Only a few counts were recorded for this clonotype. This chain joins TRBV20-1 and TRBJ1-2, with 8 bases that match TRBD1. The CDR3 consists of 13 residues. The ends lost 3 bases at V and 4 bases at J; junction bases unmatched: 4. Germline-derived CDR1 and CDR2 are DFQATT and SNEGSKA (reference sequence). CDR3 sequence reads: CSASSGGIYGYTF. CDR3 in DNA: TGCAGTGCTAGTTCAGGGGGCATCTATGGCTACACCTTC.

The V and J genes are TRBV6-1 and TRBJ1-4; possibly TRBD1 for D (6 bases). This CDR3 contains 15 residues. Between the trimmed V and J ends, which lost 7 bases and 1 base, there was a span of 13 bases. Germline CDR1 and CDR2: MNHNS and SASEGT. As DNA, the CDR3 is TGTGCCAGCACCCGGAAGGGGGGAACTAATGAAAAACTGTTTTTT. Protein: CASTRKGGTNEKLFF.

This clonotype has ten or more counts. In DNA, the CDR3 is TGTGCCAGCAGCCCAACCGCGGACGGCTTCTACGAGCAGTACTTC. Encoded protein: CASSPTADGFYEQYF. The rearrangement uses TRBV7-9 and TRBJ2-7; no firm D call. CDR1 is SEHNR and CDR2 is FQNEAQ in the germline V gene (reference sequence). This CDR3 comprises 15 residues. The V end was cut by 5 bases, the J end by 3 bases, with 17 bases between.

This clonotype was picked up a small number of times. The V and J genes are TRBV4-1 and TRBJ2-5, with D perhaps TRBD2 (6 bases). Trimming took 0 bases from V and 5 from J, leaving 13 bases between them. This CDR3 has 15 residues. Germline values: CDR1 MGHRA, CDR2 YSYEKL. CDR3 sequence reads: CASSQERRRVETQYF. Here the CDR3 DNA reads TGCGCCAGCAGCCAAGAGAGGCGGAGGGTGGAGACCCAGTACTTC.

This clonotype was picked up many times. This chain links TRBV2 with TRBJ2-2; no clear D. CDR1 and CDR2 from the germline V gene are SNHLY and FYNNEI. V lost 3 bases and J 4 bases, leaving 3 bases between the germline ends. This CDR3 comprises 12 residues. This chain's CDR3 is CASSEVTGELFF. CDR3 bases: TGTGCCAGCAGTGAGGTCACCGGGGAGCTGTTTTTT.

This rearrangement joins TRBV20-1 to TRBJ2-3; 12 positions match TRBD2. The trim removed 5 bases at V and 1 base at J, leaving 7 bases unmatched. CDR1 and CDR2 (germline): DFQATT, SNEGSKA (reference sequence). The CDR3 length is 16 residues. CDR3 residues: CSAVRLAGEGTDTQYF. The CDR3 nucleotides read TGCAGTGCTGTTAGACTAGCGGGAGAGGGCACAGATACGCAGTATTTT.

This clonotype was seen at least ten times. The chain has TRBV7-6 and TRBJ2-7; D call uncertain. The CDR3 sequence is 15 residues long. The V end was cut by 5 bases, the J end by 0 bases, with 14 bases between. Per germline, CDR1 SGHVS and CDR2 FNYEAQ. The CDR3 sequence is CASSRRRSSSYEQYF. Here the CDR3 DNA reads TGTGCCAGCAGCCGAAGACGGTCCTCCTCCTACGAGCAGTACTTC.

This clonotype turned up a few times. V and J are TRBV4-1 and TRBJ1-2, with TRBD1 matching over 10 bases. This CDR3 region has 16 residues. Germline-derived CDR1 and CDR2 are MGHRA and YSYEKL. Unmatched junction bases numbered 9, after V lost 4 bases and J lost 4 bases. This CDR3 reads CASSPGTGAASYGYTF. The CDR3 DNA is TGCGCCAGCAGCCCAGGGACAGGGGCCGCGAGCTATGGCTACACCTTC.

The gene calls are TRBV20-1 and TRBJ1-5; possibly TRBD1 for D (5 bases). Germline V CDR1 and CDR2: DFQATT, SNEGSKA (reference sequence). CDR3 length equals 12 residues. V was shortened by 4 bases and J by 9 bases, with 13 bases between the two germline ends. DNA for the CDR3: TGCAGTGCTACCGGGGGGATGGGGCCCCAGCATTTT. This translates into CSATGGMGPQHF.

The chain has TRBV7-2 and TRBJ1-1; possibly TRBD1 for D (5 bases). Trimming cost V 7 bases and J 0 bases, with 12 bases left between them. This CDR3 is built from 14 residues. Germline V gives CDR1 SGHTA, CDR2 FQGNSA. The CDR3 region is CASTYGHLNTEAFF. As DNA, the CDR3 is TGTGCCAGCACTTACGGACACTTGAACACTGAAGCTTTCTTT.

The table lists this clonotype with a few counts. The chain employs TRBV7-2 and TRBJ2-2; D gene unclear. Looked up from germline, CDR1 is SGHTA and CDR2 is FQGNSA. The CDR3 sequence is 16 residues long. With 1 base removed from V and 2 bases from J, the gap between germline ends came to 11 bases. CDR3 bases: TGTGCCAGCAGCTTAGGGTCGGCGGCAAACACCGGGGAGCTGTTTTTT. The encoded protein is CASSLGSAANTGELFF.

A few counts support this clonotype. The CDR3: CASSRAGEGVSPLHF. In nucleotides, the CDR3 is TGTGCCAGCAGTAGGGCAGGGGAAGGGGTGAGCCCCCTCCACTTT. The chain carries TRBV12-3 or TRBV12-4 and TRBJ1-6; D is perhaps TRBD1 (6 bases). CDR3 length: 15 amino acids. The V and J ends lost 5 bases and 13 bases respectively, with 21 bases between them.

Ten or more counts support this clonotype. This chain connects TRBV20-1 to TRBJ1-1; maybe TRBD1 (5 bases). Trimming shortened V by 1 base and J by 3 bases, and 21 bases separated the two germline ends. This CDR3 is 17 amino acids long. Germline CDR1 reads DFQATT; CDR2 reads SNEGSKA (reference sequence). Written as DNA, the CDR3 is TGCAGTGCTAGAGCTTTGATAGGATGGCAGGGCGACACTGAAGCTTTCTTT. Its protein product is CSARALIGWQGDTEAFF.

As to this clonotype: One end of the junction fails to match germline, which may point to a read error. This chain connects TRBV29-1 to TRBJ2-7, with 12 bases matching TRBD1. Per germline, CDR1 SQVTM and CDR2 ANQGSEA. The CDR3 sequence is 14 residues long. CDR3 sequence (DNA): TGCAGCGTTGATACCGGGACAGGGGGCTACGGGCAGTACTTC. Its protein product is CSVDTGTGGYGQYF.

The V and J genes are TRBV20-1 and TRBJ1-5, with D hard to call. The germline CDR1 and CDR2 sequences are DFQATT and SNEGSKA (reference sequence). This CDR3 spans 13 amino acids. Deletions cut 3 bases from V and 3 bases from J, with 9 bases between. The CDR3 DNA is TGCAGTGCTAGTATGGGGTTCAATCAGCCCCAGCATTTT. Amino acid sequence: CSASMGFNQPQHF.

There are a few counts of this clonotype. The chain combines TRBV3-1 with TRBJ1-1; D remains unclear. CDR3 size: 14 residues. Germline assignment: CDR1 LGHDT and CDR2 YNNKEL (reference sequence). Trimming left V 0 bases short and J 6 bases short, with 11 bases between. The CDR3 loop reads CASSQEGGFAEAFF. The CDR3 nucleotides are TGTGCCAGCAGCCAAGAGGGAGGGTTTGCTGAAGCTTTCTTT. Variable domain in full (rest from reference TRBV3-1 and TRBJ1-1): DTAVSQTPKYLVTQMGNDKSIKCEQNLGHDTMYWYKQDSKKFLKIMFSYNNKELIINETVPNRFSPKSPDKAHLNLHINSLELGDSAVYFCASSQEGGFAEAFFGQGTRLTVV.

This clonotype was detected once. The chain carries TRBV24-1 and TRBJ2-1; D possibly matches TRBD1 or TRBD2 (5 bases each). V lost 4 bases, J lost 7 bases, and 16 bases lay in between. Germline lookup yields CDR1 KGHDR and CDR2 SFDVKD. This CDR3 is 15 amino acids long. Here the CDR3 reads CATSERTQRGNEQFF. The CDR3 nucleotides are TGTGCCACCAGTGAAAGGACCCAGAGGGGAAATGAGCAGTTCTTC.

V usage is TRBV12-3 or TRBV12-4 and J usage is TRBJ2-2; D unresolved. CDR3 length equals 16 residues. Between the trimmed V and J ends, which lost 2 bases and 0 bases, there was a span of 10 bases. DNA for the CDR3: TGTGCCAGCAGTTTATTCGCGACCTCGAACACCGGGGAGCTGTTTTTT. As protein: CASSLFATSNTGELFF.

This clonotype was counted at least ten times. The rearrangement uses TRBV11-3 and TRBJ2-2; D not resolved. The CDR3 is made up of 13 amino acids. Germline V gene lookup returns CDR1 SGHNT and CDR2 YENEEA. Trimming took off 2 bases at V and 8 bases at J, with 9 bases between the two ends. DNA of the CDR3: TGTGCCAGCAGCTTATCCCAGCGTGGGGAGCTGTTTTTT. It specifies CASSLSQRGELFF.

Only a few counts were recorded for this clonotype. The genes are TRBV24-1 and TRBJ1-5, with TRBD1 identical over 7 bases. In germline, CDR1 is KGHDR, CDR2 SFDVKD. V was pared by 0 bases and J by 2 bases, with 12 bases of the junction left unmatched. This CDR3 contains 19 residues. CDR3 residues: CATSDLGGTKGGRNQPQHF. The CDR3 coding sequence is TGTGCCACCAGTGATTTGGGCGGGACGAAAGGGGGCCGCAATCAGCCCCAGCATTTT.

Only a few counts were recorded for this clonotype. This chain joins TRBV5-6 and TRBJ2-5; D unresolved. Trimming left V 4 bases short and J 5 bases short, with 24 bases between. This CDR3 has 17 amino acids. Per germline, CDR1 SGHDT and CDR2 YYEEEE. This CDR3 reads CASSTFMVSKDVETQYF. CDR3 nucleotide sequence: TGTGCCAGCAGCACATTTATGGTATCCAAGGATGTGGAGACCCAGTACTTC.

The chain uses TRBV4-1 and TRBJ2-1, with TRBD2 identical over 10 bases. The trim removed 0 bases at V and 1 base at J, leaving 9 bases unmatched. This CDR3 spans 19 amino acids. From germline, CDR1 is MGHRA and CDR2 YSYEKL. This chain's CDR3 is CASSQDWARAGGSYNEQFF. In DNA, the CDR3 is TGCGCCAGCAGCCAAGATTGGGCTCGAGCGGGGGGGTCCTACAATGAGCAGTTCTTC.

The rearrangement uses TRBV12-3 or TRBV12-4 and TRBJ1-4; a weak D match, TRBD1 (6 bases). The CDR3 length is 14 residues. Trimming cost V 7 bases and J 3 bases, with 12 bases left between them. The CDR3 loop is CASILDRSNEKLFF. Here the CDR3 DNA reads TGTGCCAGCATCCTGGACAGATCTAATGAAAAACTGTTTTTT.

Many counts were recorded for this clonotype. The rearrangement uses TRBV29-1 and TRBJ2-1; TRBD1 matches 8 bases. Looked up from germline, CDR1 is SQVTM and CDR2 is ANQGSEA. The CDR3 totals 13 residues. Trimming removed 7 bases from V and 8 bases from J; junction bases left unmatched: 10. CDR3 DNA: TGCAGCGCTTGGACAGGGATGGGTGATGAGCAGTTCTTC. It codes for CSAWTGMGDEQFF.